These T cell receptor beta chains were read from a single sample in a study of T cell repertoires in cytomegalovirus infection. TCRdb redid the calling of the reads with MiXCR, one entry per CDR3 protein. The sample has 150,000 to 200,000 distinct CDR3 sequences, roughly 14% seen once; the top ten hold 25% to 30%. Sequencing was performed on PBMCs. These receptors all come from a human donor in good health (CMV status not recorded). Some clones in this sample may be carry-over from other donors' samples. Both conserved end residues are part of each CDR3. The order of the fields is D gene, V gene, J gene, clone size, CDR3 protein, CDR3 DNA. A D gene is named only where the DNA matches it firmly. Size is omitted from some rows. Given values are once, few, many or a class for expanded clones.

NA,TRBV29-1,TRBJ1-1,NA,CSVEPIGGRMGTEAFF,TGCAGCGTTGAACCCATCGGGGGCAGGATGGGGACTGAAGCTTTCTTT
TRBD1,TRBV2,TRBJ2-2,NA,CASSDPRGPGELFF,TGTGCCAGCAGCGATCCGAGGGGGCCCGGGGAGCTGTTTTTT
NA,TRBV5-6,TRBJ2-5,few,CASSLRGSLQETQYF,TGTGCCAGCAGCTTAAGGGGGTCCCTCCAAGAGACCCAGTACTTC
NA,TRBV2,TRBJ1-2,many,CASISRTNYGYTF,TGTGCCAGCATCTCGAGAACCAACTATGGCTACACCTTC
NA,TRBV29-1,TRBJ2-1,few,CSAAEGVYNEQFF,TGCAGCGCGGCGGAGGGCGTATACAATGAGCAGTTCTTC
NA,TRBV29-1,TRBJ2-2,NA,CSVGPIMTGLDTGELFF,TGCAGCGTTGGCCCCATAATGACAGGCCTCGACACCGGGGAGCTGTTTTTT
NA,TRBV7-6,TRBJ2-3,few,CASSLGSGTQYF,TGTGCCAGCAGCTTAGGTAGCGGTACGCAGTATTTT
TRBD1,TRBV7-9,TRBJ1-2,many,CASSLGQGRTGYTF,TGTGCCAGCAGCTTAGGACAGGGGAGAACTGGCTACACCTTC
NA,TRBV7-8,TRBJ1-5,few,CASSLGQGKANQPQHF,TGTGCCAGCAGCTTAGGGCAGGGGAAGGCCAATCAGCCCCAGCATTTT
NA,TRBV3-1,TRBJ2-1,few,CASSHPLWVGGRLIPENNEQFF,TGTGCCAGCAGCCACCCTCTGTGGGTGGGGGGACGCTTAATTCCCGAAAACAATGAGCAGTTCTTC
TRBD1,TRBV6-1,TRBJ1-5,many,CASSRTGNNQPQHF,TGTGCCAGCAGTAGGACAGGGAACAATCAGCCCCAGCATTTT
NA,TRBV5-4,TRBJ1-2,many,CASSLGGVDYGYTF,TGTGCCAGCAGCTTGGGGGGGGTCGACTATGGCTACACCTTC
NA,TRBV3-1,TRBJ2-3,few,CASSRSGETLLTSTDTQYF,TGTGCCAGCAGCCGATCCGGGGAGACTTTGTTAACTAGCACAGATACGCAGTATTTT
NA,TRBV20-1,TRBJ2-1,NA,CSAAINNNEQFF,TGCAGTGCTGCCATCAACAACAATGAGCAGTTCTTC
NA,TRBV29-1,TRBJ1-1,NA,CSAKGPLWDTEAFF,TGCAGCGCTAAGGGACCGCTGTGGGACACTGAAGCTTTCTTT
NA,TRBV7-9,TRBJ2-2,many,CASSSGVGELFF,TGTGCCAGCAGTTCAGGGGTCGGGGAGCTGTTTTTT
TRBD1,TRBV20-1,TRBJ1-2,NA,CSARDTGTGARGYTF,TGCAGTGCTAGAGATACCGGGACAGGGGCTCGTGGCTACACCTTC
NA,TRBV20-1,TRBJ2-7,many,CSALSAAGKRDEQYF,TGCAGTGCCCTTTCGGCGGCAGGGAAAAGGGACGAGCAGTACTTC